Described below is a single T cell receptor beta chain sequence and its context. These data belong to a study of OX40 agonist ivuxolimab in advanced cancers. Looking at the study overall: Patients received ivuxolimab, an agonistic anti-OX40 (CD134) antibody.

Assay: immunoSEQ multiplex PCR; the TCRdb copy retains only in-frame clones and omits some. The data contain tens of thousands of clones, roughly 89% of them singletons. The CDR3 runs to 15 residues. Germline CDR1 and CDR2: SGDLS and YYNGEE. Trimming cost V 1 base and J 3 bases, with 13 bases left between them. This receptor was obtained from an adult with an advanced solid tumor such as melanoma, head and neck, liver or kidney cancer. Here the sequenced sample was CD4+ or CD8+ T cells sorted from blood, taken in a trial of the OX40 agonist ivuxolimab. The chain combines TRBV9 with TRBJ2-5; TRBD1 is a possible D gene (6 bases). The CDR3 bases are TGTGCCAGCAGCGTACAGGTGGGGGCTAAAGAGACCCAGTACTTC. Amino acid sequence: CASSVQVGAKETQYF.